This entry lists 22 T cell receptor beta chains sequenced from one sample in a study of blood T cell repertoires in COVID-19. Assay used: immunoSEQ multiplex PCR; TCRdb lists only in-frame clones, some missing. The sample has about 670,000 clones; over 80% are singletons. Sequenced input: peripheral blood. The source is a woman between 18 and 30 years old with acute or convalescent COVID-19.

This clone appeared a single time. The chain carries TRBV9 and TRBJ1-5; D is possibly TRBD1 (6 bases). Trimming took off 4 bases at V and 7 bases at J, with 15 bases between the two ends. Looked up from germline, CDR1 is SGDLS and CDR2 is YYNGEE. CDR3 length equals 14 residues. Here the CDR3 DNA reads TGTGCCAGCAGCTCCGACAGGCAAGGGCAGCCCCAGCATTTT. Its translation: CASSSDRQGQPQHF.

This clone was seen a handful of times. The CDR3: CASSAGTNSYNEQFF. CDR3 nucleotides: TGCGCCAGCAGCGCCGGGACTAACTCCTACAATGAGCAGTTCTTC. The chain couples TRBV5-1 to TRBJ2-1; 7 bases match TRBD2. J lost 0 bases, V lost 4 bases, and 4 bases had no gene match. From germline, CDR1 is SGHRS and CDR2 YFSETQ. The CDR3 runs 15 residues.

CDR3 sequence reads: CASSQGTPRETKNIQYF. As DNA, the CDR3 is TGCGCCAGCAGCCAAGGGACCCCCAGGGAAACCAAAAACATTCAGTACTTC. V and J are TRBV4-1 and TRBJ2-4; D possibly corresponds to TRBD1 (5 bases). Germline assignment: CDR1 MGHRA and CDR2 YSYEKL. CDR3 length equals 17 residues. V lost 1 base and J 2 bases, leaving 15 bases between the germline ends.

This clone was detected a few times. This sequence joins TRBV19 and TRBJ2-7, with 9 positions matching TRBD1. CDR3 size: 16 residues. Germline CDR1 reads LNHDA; CDR2 reads SQIVND (reference sequence). Trimming took 6 bases from V and 5 from J; bases not matched to a gene: 14. For the CDR3, the DNA is TGTGCCAGTAGACCACGTCCGGGACAGGGTGTCCACGAGCAGTACTTC. This translates into CASRPRPGQGVHEQYF.

The rearrangement joins TRBV27 to TRBJ1-1, with D maybe TRBD1 (5 bases). Looked up from germline, CDR1 is MNHEY and CDR2 is SMNVEV (reference sequence). Trimming stripped 5 bases from V and 3 bases from J, with 7 bases between. The CDR3 has 12 residues. CDR3 amino acids: CASSARDTEAFF. Here the CDR3 DNA reads TGTGCCAGCAGTGCCAGGGACACTGAAGCTTTCTTT.

The V call is TRBV12-3 or TRBV12-4, the J call TRBJ2-7; 8 nucleotides align to TRBD1. The V gene end was trimmed by 1 base and the J gene end by 6 bases; junction bases not matched to a gene: 2. The CDR3 loop spans 13 amino acids. The DNA of the CDR3 is TGTGCCAGCAGTTTAGGGACAGGGTCCGAGCAGTACTTC. This sequence encodes CASSLGTGSEQYF.

J is TRBJ1-1 and V is TRBV29-1; weak D call: TRBD1 (6 bases). This CDR3 comprises 13 residues. The germline V gene encodes CDR1 SQVTM and CDR2 ANQGSEA. Trimming took 4 bases from V and 3 from J, leaving 12 bases between them. Written as DNA, the CDR3 is TGCAGCGTTGGAAAGGGGGTGCACACTGAAGCTTTCTTT. Protein product: CSVGKGVHTEAFF.

The chain is built from TRBV25-1 and TRBJ2-3, with 7 bases lining up with TRBD2. The V gene's germline CDR1 is MGHDK and CDR2 SYGVNS. This CDR3 has 17 amino acids. Losses at the gene ends were 3 bases for V and 5 bases for J; bases not matched to a gene: 14. The CDR3 reads CASSDSWSAGVGDTQYF. The CDR3 bases are TGTGCCAGCAGTGATAGTTGGTCGGCGGGGGTGGGAGATACGCAGTATTTT.

The rearrangement uses TRBV27 and TRBJ1-1, with 7 bases identical to TRBD1. Germline CDR1 is MNHEY and CDR2 is SMNVEV (reference sequence). V trimming: 5 bases; J trimming: 4 bases; junction bases outside the gene matches: 10. The length of the CDR3 is 15 residues. The CDR3 region is CASSPRRGYGTEAFF. The CDR3 bases are TGTGCCAGCAGTCCCCGCAGGGGGTATGGCACTGAAGCTTTCTTT.

The chain carries TRBV6-5 and TRBJ2-2, with D perhaps TRBD2 (5 bases). Trimming pared 5 bases from V and 4 bases from J, leaving 14 bases between. The CDR3 totals 15 residues. In germline, CDR1 is MNHEY, CDR2 SVGAGI. Here the CDR3 DNA reads TGTGCCAGCAGTCCCCGCCGAGGGTTCACCGGGGAGCTGTTTTTT. Translating gives CASSPRRGFTGELFF.

This sequence joins TRBV6-7 and TRBJ2-1, with a weak D call TRBD2 (6 bases). TRBV6-7 is identified as an open reading frame with a role that is uncertain. The V end lost 4 bases, the J end lost 7 bases, and 14 bases lay between the germline ends. The CDR3 loop spans 14 amino acids. CDR3 in amino acids: CASSWGTEGNEQFF. DNA of the CDR3: TGTGCCAGCAGTTGGGGGACGGAGGGTAATGAGCAGTTCTTC.

The DNA for the CDR3 is TGCGCCAGCAGCTTGACAGGGGGCAAAGAATCACCCCTCCACTTT. This sequence encodes CASSLTGGKESPLHF. The chain employs TRBV5-1 and TRBJ1-6, with 9 nucleotides matching TRBD1. Trimming cost V 1 base and J 10 bases; bases outside gene matches: 6. This CDR3 spans 15 amino acids. Germline V lookup: CDR1 SGHRS, CDR2 YFSETQ.

V usage is TRBV7-9 and J usage is TRBJ2-7; D is unclear. With 6 bases removed from V and 6 bases from J, the gap between germline ends came to 9 bases. Germline loops: CDR1 SEHNR, CDR2 FQNEAQ (reference sequence). The CDR3 has 11 residues. The CDR3: CASSPLVEQYF. The DNA for the CDR3 is TGTGCCAGCAGTCCTCTAGTCGAGCAGTACTTC. The complete variable domain, with remaining parts taken from reference TRBV7-9 and TRBJ2-7, reads DTGVSQNPRHKITKRGQNVTFRCDPISEHNRLYWYRQTLGQGPEFLTYFQNEAQLEKSRLLSDRFSAERPKGSFSTLEIQRTEQGDSAMYLCASSPLVEQYFGPGTRLTVT.

J is TRBJ1-2 and V is TRBV12-3 or TRBV12-4; D is uncertain. The CDR3 runs 13 residues. The V end was cut by 6 bases, the J end by 6 bases, with 14 bases between. The DNA of the CDR3 is TGTGCCAGCAGCCCGCACGAGCTTAATGGCTACACCTTC. This translates into CASSPHELNGYTF.

Turning to this clone: This may stem from a read error, because a much larger clone lies one nucleotide away. CDR3 residues: CASSLRGANTEAFF. The CDR3 DNA sequence: TGTGCCAGCAGCTTGCGCGGGGCGAACACTGAAGCTTTCTTT. The J gene is TRBJ1-1, the V gene TRBV5-4; perhaps TRBD1 as D (5 bases). The V gene lost 1 base and the J gene lost 1 base, with 8 bases spanning the gap. This CDR3 is 14 amino acids long. CDR1 and CDR2 (germline): SGHNT, YYREEE (reference sequence).

This chain links TRBV9 with TRBJ2-1, with a tentative D call TRBD2 (7 bases). The CDR3 spans 14 residues. V lost 4 bases to trimming and J lost 7 bases, with 15 bases between them. CDR1 and CDR2 from the germline V gene are SGDLS and YYNGEE. The CDR3 bases are TGTGCCAGCAGCCCGGGGGGCCTCAAGAATGAGCAGTTCTTC. As protein: CASSPGGLKNEQFF.

V and J are TRBV5-4 and TRBJ2-3; D remains ambiguous. The CDR3 is 12 residues long. V lost 4 bases and J 2 bases, leaving 5 bases between the germline ends. CDR1 is SGHNT, CDR2 YYREEE, per germline (reference sequence). The CDR3 region is CASSLSTDTQYF. Here the CDR3 DNA reads TGTGCCAGCAGCCTCTCCACAGATACGCAGTATTTT. The full variable domain, completed using reference TRBV5-4 and TRBJ2-3, is ETGVTQSPTHLIKTRGQQVTLRCSSQSGHNTVSWYQQALGQGPQFIFQYYREEENGRGNFPPRFSGLQFPNYSSELNVNALELDDSALYLCASSLSTDTQYFGPGTRLTVL.

This chain joins TRBV5-1 and TRBJ1-2; the D gene is possibly TRBD1 (5 bases). Trimming left V 0 bases short and J 3 bases short, with 12 bases between. The CDR3 covers 15 residues. Germline assignment: CDR1 SGHRS and CDR2 YFSETQ. This CDR3 is CASSLGQGSDYGYTF. The CDR3 region has the DNA TGCGCCAGCAGCTTGGGGCAGGGATCAGACTATGGCTACACCTTC.

V usage is TRBV11-2 and J usage is TRBJ2-3; D remains ambiguous. Germline V gene lookup returns CDR1 SGHAT and CDR2 FQNNGV. This CDR3 has 13 residues. V was pared by 5 bases and J by 4 bases, with 10 bases between. CDR3 coding DNA: TGTGCCAGCAGCGCCCGACTGGCAGATACGCAGTATTTT. This translates into CASSARLADTQYF.

The chain combines TRBV11-2 with TRBJ2-1, with TRBD2 matching over 9 bases. The V segment lost 4 bases and the J segment 7 bases; nucleotides outside the gene matches: 17. Germline V CDR1 and CDR2: SGHAT, FQNNGV. The CDR3 consists of 18 residues. Written as DNA, the CDR3 is TGTGCCAGCAGCTCCCCAGGGTCGCGGGGGGGCGAGTTAAATGAGCAGTTCTTC. Translating it yields CASSSPGSRGGELNEQFF.

The CDR3 nucleotides read TGTGCCAGCAGCGTAGATGCGGGGGGCCACAATGAGCAGTTCTTC. This sequence encodes CASSVDAGGHNEQFF. The V and J genes are TRBV9 and TRBJ2-1; 8 nucleotides match TRBD2. This CDR3 is built from 15 residues. Germline V lookup: CDR1 SGDLS, CDR2 YYNGEE. J lost 5 bases, V lost 0 bases, and 4 bases had no gene match.

The chain uses TRBV2 and TRBJ2-7; 15 nucleotides align to TRBD2. The length of the CDR3 is 14 residues. Germline values: CDR1 SNHLY, CDR2 FYNNEI. The V and J ends lost 4 bases and 6 bases, in that order; junction bases with no gene match: 1. The CDR3 nucleotides are TGTGCCAGCAGTGGGACTAGCGGGGGGGTCGAGCAGTACTTC. Its translation is CASSGTSGGVEQYF. Based on the CDR3 plus reference TRBV2 and TRBJ2-7, the full variable domain is EPEVTQTPSHQVTQMGQEVILRCVPISNHLYFYWYRQILGQKVEFLVSFYNNEISEKSEIFDDQFSVERPDGSNFTLKIRSTKLEDSAMYFCASSGTSGGVEQYFGPGTRLTVT.